The rows below give T cell receptor beta chains drawn from one sample of a study of vaccination and CD4 T cells after COVID-19. TCRdb re-called the PCR reads through MiXCR, storing one row per CDR3 protein. The sample yields 7,600 or so distinct CDR3 sequences, 57% seen once. No cognate antigen is known for these TCRs. Sequencing was performed on CD4+ T cells from blood, cultured in vitro. These receptors were collected from a human donor who had recovered from COVID-19. The CDR3 runs from the conserved cysteine through the conserved F or W. The D gene is left open where the match is weak. Only part of the rows carry a size: once, few, many, or a class if the clone is expanded.

d_call: NA
j_call: TRBJ1-2
clone_size: NA
v_call: TRBV28
cdr3_aa: CASSLGTSWRGYTF
cdr3_nt: TGTGCCAGCAGTTTAGGGACATCCTGGCGGGGCTACACCTTC

d_call: NA
j_call: TRBJ2-5
clone_size: NA
v_call: TRBV11-3
cdr3_aa: CASSRVEETQYF
cdr3_nt: TGTGCCAGCAGCAGGGTGGAGGAGACCCAGTACTTC

d_call: NA
j_call: TRBJ1-1
clone_size: NA
v_call: TRBV7-2
cdr3_aa: CASSLSGRGTEAFF
cdr3_nt: TGTGCCAGCAGCTTGAGCGGCCGGGGCACTGAAGCTTTCTTT

d_call: NA
j_call: TRBJ1-4
clone_size: once
v_call: TRBV29-1
cdr3_aa: CSVETDSEKLFF
cdr3_nt: TGCAGCGTTGAGACCGACAGTGAAAAACTGTTTTTT

d_call: TRBD2
j_call: TRBJ2-1
clone_size: few
v_call: TRBV2
cdr3_aa: CASSEIPSGEFNEQFF
cdr3_nt: TGTGCCAGCAGTGAAATACCTAGCGGGGAGTTCAATGAGCAGTTCTTC

d_call: TRBD2
j_call: TRBJ2-5
clone_size: NA
v_call: TRBV11-3
cdr3_aa: CASSLEGGGQETQYF
cdr3_nt: TGTGCCAGCAGCTTAGAGGGCGGGGGGCAAGAGACCCAGTACTTC

d_call: TRBD1
j_call: TRBJ2-2
clone_size: few
v_call: TRBV20-1
cdr3_aa: CSAMGQKNTGELFF
cdr3_nt: TGCAGTGCCATGGGACAGAAGAACACCGGGGAGCTGTTTTTT

d_call: TRBD2
j_call: TRBJ2-2
clone_size: NA
v_call: TRBV20-1
cdr3_aa: CSAKTGTSPAGELFF
cdr3_nt: TGCAGTGCTAAAACCGGGACTAGTCCTGCCGGGGAGCTGTTTTTT

d_call: NA
j_call: TRBJ1-6
clone_size: NA
v_call: TRBV6-1
cdr3_aa: CASSEVIGGSYNSPLHF
cdr3_nt: TGTGCCAGCAGTGAAGTTATTGGGGGCTCCTATAATTCACCCCTCCACTTT

d_call: TRBD2
j_call: TRBJ2-3
clone_size: few
v_call: TRBV6-5
cdr3_aa: CASSYWAGGRNTDTQYF
cdr3_nt: TGTGCCAGCAGTTACTGGGCGGGGGGGCGGAACACAGATACGCAGTATTTT

d_call: NA
j_call: TRBJ2-7
clone_size: NA
v_call: TRBV7-2
cdr3_aa: CASSFRQAIPTYEQYF
cdr3_nt: TGTGCCAGCAGCTTCAGACAGGCCATACCGACCTACGAGCAGTACTTC

d_call: TRBD2
j_call: TRBJ2-1
clone_size: few
v_call: TRBV6-5
cdr3_aa: CASSYSGGPGYNEQFF
cdr3_nt: TGTGCCAGCAGCTACTCGGGGGGGCCAGGCTACAATGAGCAGTTCTTC

d_call: TRBD1
j_call: TRBJ2-7
clone_size: NA
v_call: TRBV7-9
cdr3_aa: CASSLGGNRGPNEQYF
cdr3_nt: TGTGCCAGCAGCTTAGGGGGGAACAGGGGCCCCAACGAGCAGTACTTC

d_call: NA
j_call: TRBJ1-1
clone_size: once
v_call: TRBV6-5
cdr3_aa: CASSYGLGTEAFF
cdr3_nt: TGTGCCAGCAGTTACGGGTTGGGCACTGAAGCTTTCTTT

d_call: TRBD1
j_call: TRBJ1-2
clone_size: NA
v_call: TRBV20-1
cdr3_aa: CSASWDSSYGYTF
cdr3_nt: TGCAGTGCTTCCTGGGACAGCTCCTATGGCTACACCTTC

d_call: NA
j_call: TRBJ2-2
clone_size: few
v_call: TRBV10-3
cdr3_aa: CAISEISGDTGELFF
cdr3_nt: TGTGCCATCAGTGAGATTTCAGGGGACACCGGGGAGCTGTTTTTT

d_call: TRBD2
j_call: TRBJ2-3
clone_size: NA
v_call: TRBV7-6
cdr3_aa: CASSLASGDPTDTQYF
cdr3_nt: TGTGCCAGCAGCTTAGCGAGCGGGGACCCCACAGATACGCAGTATTTT

d_call: TRBD2
j_call: TRBJ2-7
clone_size: medium-sized
v_call: TRBV11-2
cdr3_aa: CASTETSGGTYEQYF
cdr3_nt: TGTGCCAGCACCGAAACAAGCGGGGGCACCTACGAGCAGTACTTC

d_call: NA
j_call: TRBJ1-5
clone_size: few
v_call: TRBV7-2
cdr3_aa: CASSLESLGNQPQHF
cdr3_nt: TGTGCCAGCAGCTTAGAATCCCTGGGCAATCAGCCCCAGCATTTT

d_call: TRBD1
j_call: TRBJ2-1
clone_size: NA
v_call: TRBV6-1
cdr3_aa: CASKILPGQGAFEQFF
cdr3_nt: TGTGCCAGCAAGATACTTCCGGGACAGGGGGCCTTTGAGCAGTTCTTC

d_call: TRBD1
j_call: TRBJ1-1
clone_size: NA
v_call: TRBV4-2
cdr3_aa: CASSQDVTGGMNTEAFF
cdr3_nt: TGTGCCAGCAGCCAAGATGTGACAGGGGGCATGAACACTGAAGCTTTCTTT

d_call: NA
j_call: TRBJ2-1
clone_size: NA
v_call: TRBV25-1
cdr3_aa: CASTEAGGPYNEQFF
cdr3_nt: TGTGCCAGCACGGAGGCAGGGGGGCCCTACAATGAGCAGTTCTTC

d_call: TRBD2
j_call: TRBJ2-7
clone_size: NA
v_call: TRBV27
cdr3_aa: CASSTSGRSYEQYF
cdr3_nt: TGTGCCAGCAGTACTAGCGGGCGGAGTTACGAGCAGTACTTC

d_call: NA
j_call: TRBJ1-2
clone_size: NA
v_call: TRBV19
cdr3_aa: CASSRRDALNGYTF
cdr3_nt: TGTGCCAGTAGCCGCCGGGACGCCTTAAATGGCTACACCTTC

d_call: NA
j_call: TRBJ2-3
clone_size: NA
v_call: TRBV20-1
cdr3_aa: CSARVRLALSTDTQYF
cdr3_nt: TGCAGTGCTAGAGTCCGGCTAGCCCTTAGCACAGATACGCAGTATTTT

d_call: TRBD1
j_call: TRBJ1-2
clone_size: NA
v_call: TRBV23-1
cdr3_aa: CASSPKRQGRGYTF
cdr3_nt: TGCGCCAGCAGTCCTAAACGACAGGGCCGGGGCTACACCTTC

d_call: NA
j_call: TRBJ1-2
clone_size: NA
v_call: TRBV5-3
cdr3_aa: CASSLDSGYTF
cdr3_nt: TGTGCCAGCAGCCTGGACTCCGGATACACCTTC

d_call: NA
j_call: TRBJ2-1
clone_size: NA
v_call: TRBV27
cdr3_aa: CASSLSADSYNEQFF
cdr3_nt: TGTGCCAGCAGTTTATCGGCGGATTCCTACAATGAGCAGTTCTTC

d_call: TRBD2
j_call: TRBJ2-1
clone_size: once
v_call: TRBV6-2/TRBV6-3
cdr3_aa: CASSFGRYNEQFF
cdr3_nt: TGTGCCAGCAGTTTCGGGAGGTACAATGAGCAGTTCTTC